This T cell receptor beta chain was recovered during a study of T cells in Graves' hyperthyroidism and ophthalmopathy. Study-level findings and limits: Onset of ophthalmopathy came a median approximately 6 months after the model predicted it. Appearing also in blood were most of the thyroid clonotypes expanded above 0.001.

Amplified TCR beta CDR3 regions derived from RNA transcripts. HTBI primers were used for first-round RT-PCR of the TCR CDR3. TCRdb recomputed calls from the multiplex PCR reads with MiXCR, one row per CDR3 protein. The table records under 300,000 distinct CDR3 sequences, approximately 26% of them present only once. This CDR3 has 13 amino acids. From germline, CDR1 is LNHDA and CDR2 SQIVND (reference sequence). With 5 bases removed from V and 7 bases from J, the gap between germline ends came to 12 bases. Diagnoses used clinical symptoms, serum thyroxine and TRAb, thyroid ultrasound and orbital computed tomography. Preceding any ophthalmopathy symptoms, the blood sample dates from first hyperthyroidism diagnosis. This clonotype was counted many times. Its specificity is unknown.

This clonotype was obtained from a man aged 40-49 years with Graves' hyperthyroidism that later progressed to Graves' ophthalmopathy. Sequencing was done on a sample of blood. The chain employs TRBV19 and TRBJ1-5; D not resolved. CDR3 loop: CASSVGLFQPQHF. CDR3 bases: TGTGCCAGTAGTGTAGGACTCTTCCAGCCCCAGCATTTT.